The 18 T cell receptor beta chains below were found in one sample sequenced in a study of identical twins. TCRdb re-called the 5' RACE reads with MiXCR, one entry per CDR3 protein. The table shows fewer than 650,000 distinct CDR3 sequences, with 7% to 7.5% occurring only once. This sample also belongs to another study, concerning yellow fever vaccine responses in identical twins.

The sample comprised PBMCs. These receptors all come from a woman between 18 and 30 years old in good health.

On this clonotype: The junction shows a germline mismatch at one end, possibly a read error. The rearrangement links TRBV27 to TRBJ2-3, with unresolved D. Germline V CDR1 and CDR2: MNHEY, SMNVEV (reference sequence). The CDR3 totals 14 residues. CDR3 in amino acids: CASSLTSLGDAQYF. In nucleotides, the CDR3 is TGTGCCAGCAGTTTGACTTCCCTAGGAGATGCGCAGTATTTT.

This clonotype was seen a handful of times. J is TRBJ1-1 and V is TRBV7-8, with 7 bases lining up with TRBD1. V trimming: 2 bases; J trimming: 1 base; junction bases outside the gene matches: 7. Germline CDR1 reads SGHVS; CDR2 reads FQNEAQ. This CDR3 region has 16 residues. The CDR3 DNA reads TGTGCCAGCAGCTTATCCAGACAGGGAAGGAACACTGAAGCTTTCTTT. The encoded protein is CASSLSRQGRNTEAFF.

The chain joins TRBV12-3 or TRBV12-4 to TRBJ2-3; D may be TRBD1 or TRBD2 (5 bases each). This CDR3 is built from 13 residues. V was clipped by 5 bases and J by 4 bases, with 10 bases between them. The CDR3 DNA reads TGTGCCAGCAGTGCGACAGCGGCAGATACGCAGTATTTT. The encoded protein is CASSATAADTQYF.

The chain recombines TRBV7-9 with TRBJ2-1, with 7 bases fitting TRBD1. CDR1 is SEHNR and CDR2 is FQNEAQ in the germline V gene (reference sequence). The CDR3 runs to 13 residues. CDR3 coding DNA: TGTGCAAACGCAAGGGGGCTCGACAATGAGCAGTTCTTC. Translating gives CANARGLDNEQFF.

Many counts were recorded for this clonotype. In nucleotides, the CDR3 is TGCGCCAGCAGCAACCGACAGACAGATACGCAGTATTTT. Translation: CASSNRQTDTQYF. The chain is built from TRBV5-1 and TRBJ2-3; the D gene is possibly TRBD1 (5 bases). V lost 4 bases and J 3 bases, leaving 9 bases between the germline ends. CDR3 length equals 13 residues. Germline V gene sequence: CDR1 SGHRS, CDR2 YFSETQ.

The table lists this clonotype with a few counts. This chain joins TRBV20-1 and TRBJ2-2; D call uncertain. The CDR3 has 11 amino acids. Germline V gene lookup returns CDR1 DFQATT and CDR2 SNEGSKA (reference sequence). Trimming pared 3 bases from V and 6 bases from J, leaving 5 bases between. Here the CDR3 DNA reads TGCAGTGCTAGGAGCTCCGGGGAGCTGTTTTTT. Translated: CSARSSGELFF.

There are a few counts of this clonotype. The V and J genes are TRBV5-1 and TRBJ2-7; the D is unclear. Germline assignment: CDR1 SGHRS and CDR2 YFSETQ. The CDR3 is 12 residues long. Trimming removed 5 bases at V and 2 bases at J, with 8 bases between. The CDR3 sequence: CASSLVTYEQYV. The CDR3 region has the DNA TGCGCCAGCAGTCTCGTCACCTACGAGCAGTACGTC.

This clonotype was seen ten or more times. The genes are TRBV10-3 and TRBJ2-3; 8 positions agree with TRBD2. Germline CDR1 ENHRY, CDR2 SYGVKD. The CDR3 length is 14 residues. With 10 bases clipped from V and 1 base from J, the junction kept 7 bases outside the gene matches. DNA of the CDR3: TGTGCCACCCGAACAGCGGGAGGCACAGATACGCAGTATTTT. This translates into CATRTAGGTDTQYF.

This clonotype was observed a handful of times. V gene TRBV10-3 combines with J gene TRBJ2-2; possible D gene TRBD1, 6 bases. CDR3 length: 16 residues. Germline CDR1 is ENHRY and CDR2 is SYGVKD. The V end was cut by 0 bases, the J end by 2 bases, with 10 bases between. The CDR3, as DNA: TGTGCCATCAGTGAGTCGATAGGGGGAAACACCGGGGAGCTGTTTTTT. Residues: CAISESIGGNTGELFF.

The chain joins TRBV20-1 to TRBJ2-7, with TRBD1 matching over 7 bases. In germline, CDR1 is DFQATT, CDR2 SNEGSKA (reference sequence). The CDR3 covers 10 residues. With 5 bases clipped from V and 9 bases from J, the junction kept 4 bases outside the gene matches. CDR3 sequence reads: CSADGTAQYV. CDR3 bases: TGCAGTGCTGACGGGACAGCGCAGTACGTC.

This clonotype was seen ten or more times. The chain couples TRBV14 to TRBJ2-2; D gene unclear. CDR1 is SGHDN, CDR2 FVKESK, per germline. The CDR3 runs to 12 residues. Trimming took off 4 bases at V and 7 bases at J, with 7 bases between the two ends. CDR3 amino acids: CASSRSGGELFF. In nucleotides, the CDR3 is TGTGCCAGCAGCCGTTCTGGCGGGGAGCTGTTTTTT.

The chain employs TRBV12-5 and TRBJ2-1; TRBD2 matches at 11 bases. Germline CDR1 and CDR2: LGHNT and FRNRAP. The CDR3 is 14 residues long. With 7 bases clipped from V and 7 bases from J, the junction kept 6 bases outside the gene matches. This CDR3 reads CASATSGIENEQFF. The CDR3 nucleotides read TGTGCTAGTGCGACTAGCGGGATAGAGAATGAGCAGTTCTTC.

This clonotype was seen ten or more times. This rearrangement joins TRBV24-1 to TRBJ2-5; D call uncertain. Trimming took off 2 bases at V and 0 bases at J, with 9 bases between the two ends. The CDR3 is 15 amino acids. Germline V gene data show CDR1 as KGHDR and CDR2 as SFDVKD. The CDR3 sequence is CATSDSARYQETQYF. CDR3 sequence (DNA): TGTGCCACCAGTGATTCCGCGCGGTACCAAGAGACCCAGTACTTC.

This clonotype occurred many times. The genes are TRBV12-3 or TRBV12-4 and TRBJ1-1; D uncertain. This CDR3 contains 13 residues. Trimming cost V 4 bases and J 4 bases, with 10 bases left between them. This CDR3 is CASSSGRGTEAFF. In DNA form, the CDR3 reads TGTGCCAGCAGTTCGGGTAGAGGCACTGAAGCTTTCTTT.

This rearrangement joins TRBV5-5 to TRBJ2-1; D is tentatively TRBD1 or TRBD2 (6 bases each). Germline CDR1 and CDR2: SGHKS and YYEKEE (reference sequence). The CDR3 runs to 15 residues. Trimming pared 2 bases from V and 7 bases from J, leaving 16 bases between. CDR3 nucleotide sequence: TGTGCCAGCAGCTTAGCGCCGAGGGGGGAGAATGAGCAGTTCTTC. Its translation is CASSLAPRGENEQFF.

There are a few counts of this clonotype. CDR3 region: CASTPRRRVEKLFF. The CDR3 DNA reads TGTGCCAGTACCCCCAGGAGAAGGGTTGAAAAACTGTTTTTT. The J gene is TRBJ1-4, the V gene TRBV19; D is unresolved. Germline V CDR1 and CDR2: LNHDA, SQIVND (reference sequence). The CDR3 loop spans 14 amino acids. Deletions cut 7 bases from V and 7 bases from J, with 16 bases between.

This clonotype has more than one count but fewer than ten. The genes are TRBV20-1 and TRBJ2-1; D gene unclear. From germline, CDR1 is DFQATT and CDR2 SNEGSKA (reference sequence). Trimming pared 4 bases from V and 9 bases from J, leaving 16 bases between. The CDR3 has 13 residues. CDR3 sequence (DNA): TGCAGTGCTATGAAGGGTTCCTACGGTGAGCAGTTCTTC. Protein: CSAMKGSYGEQFF.

This clonotype was seen many times. This chain uses TRBV29-1 with TRBJ2-1; 9 positions agree with TRBD2. V lost 6 bases to trimming and J lost 8 bases; unmatched junction nucleotides: 14. The CDR3 has 15 amino acids. The germline CDR1 and CDR2 sequences are SQVTM and ANQGSEA. CDR3: CSVLPVGGGAYEQFF. Written as DNA, the CDR3 is TGCAGCGTGCTCCCGGTGGGCGGGGGGGCCTATGAGCAGTTCTTC.